This is a list of T cell receptor beta chains from one sample in a study of blood T cells in healthy people across ages. TCRdb independently ran MiXCR on the 5' RACE reads; one entry per CDR3 protein. The sample gives about 800,000 distinct CDR3 sequences, 46% of which show up once; around 18% is in the top ten. Sequencing used blood. The receptors here all came from a man older than 75 in good health. Each CDR3 is given with its conserved first and last residue. The D gene is left open where the match is weak. Not every row has a clone size; where given, it reads once, few, many or a size class.

j_call: TRBJ2-7
v_call: TRBV20-1
cdr3_length: 14
d_call: -
clone_size: few
cdr3_nt: TGCAGTGCCCAAATTCCCAGCCAAAACTACGAGCAGTACTTC
cdr3_aa: CSAQIPSQNYEQYF

j_call: TRBJ2-1
v_call: TRBV20-1
cdr3_length: 13
d_call: -
clone_size: -
cdr3_nt: TGCAGTGCTAGTTCAGGAGCCCACAATGAGCAGTTCTTC
cdr3_aa: CSASSGAHNEQFF

j_call: TRBJ2-5
v_call: TRBV7-2
cdr3_length: 14
d_call: -
clone_size: many
cdr3_nt: TGTGCCAGCAGCTTAAATCCAGGGAGAGAGACCCAGTACTTC
cdr3_aa: CASSLNPGRETQYF

j_call: TRBJ2-4
v_call: TRBV20-1
cdr3_length: 16
d_call: -
clone_size: -
cdr3_nt: TGCAGTGCTAGAGGCTCCATTACCGGAGCCAAAAACATTCAGTACTTC
cdr3_aa: CSARGSITGAKNIQYF

j_call: TRBJ1-2
v_call: TRBV25-1
cdr3_length: 11
d_call: -
clone_size: -
cdr3_nt: TGTGCCAGCAGTCGCAGGGATGGCTACACCTTC
cdr3_aa: CASSRRDGYTF

j_call: TRBJ2-5
v_call: TRBV5-1
cdr3_length: 16
d_call: TRBD1
clone_size: few
cdr3_nt: TGCGCCAGCAGCTCACACAGGGGTCCCTCCCAAGAGACCCAGTACTTC
cdr3_aa: CASSSHRGPSQETQYF

j_call: TRBJ1-1
v_call: TRBV25-1
cdr3_length: 15
d_call: -
clone_size: many
cdr3_nt: TGTGCCAGCAGTGATTCTTACAGGTGGGGGACTGAAGCTTTCTTT
cdr3_aa: CASSDSYRWGTEAFF

j_call: TRBJ2-2
v_call: TRBV27
cdr3_length: 16
d_call: -
clone_size: -
cdr3_nt: TGTGCCAGCAGTTTTTACGCGCAGGGAGGAACCGGGGAGCTGTTTTTT
cdr3_aa: CASSFYAQGGTGELFF

j_call: TRBJ2-2
v_call: TRBV27
cdr3_length: 12
d_call: -
clone_size: -
cdr3_nt: TGTGCCAGCACAGGGGGGACCGGGGAGCTGTTTTTT
cdr3_aa: CASTGGTGELFF

j_call: TRBJ2-5
v_call: TRBV6-5
cdr3_length: 13
d_call: TRBD1
clone_size: -
cdr3_nt: TGTGCCAGCAGAAGACAGGGTGGCGAGACCCAGTACTTC
cdr3_aa: CASRRQGGETQYF

j_call: TRBJ1-1
v_call: TRBV12-3/TRBV12-4
cdr3_length: 14
d_call: -
clone_size: many
cdr3_nt: TGTGCCAGCAGTTTAGCCACAGGGAACACTGAAGCTTTCTTT
cdr3_aa: CASSLATGNTEAFF

j_call: TRBJ1-1
v_call: TRBV12-3/TRBV12-4
cdr3_length: 14
d_call: -
clone_size: once
cdr3_nt: TGTGCCAGCACCTTTACAACAGTGAACACTGAAGCTTTCTTT
cdr3_aa: CASTFTTVNTEAFF

j_call: TRBJ2-1
v_call: TRBV20-1
cdr3_length: 16
d_call: TRBD2
clone_size: -
cdr3_nt: TGCAGTGTTGGCAAGAGACTAGCGGGAGTTTATGATGAGCAGTTCTTC
cdr3_aa: CSVGKRLAGVYDEQFF

j_call: TRBJ2-5
v_call: TRBV20-1
cdr3_length: 16
d_call: -
clone_size: -
cdr3_nt: TGCAGTGCTAGAGATCCGTGGGCCGGAGGGCGAGAGACCCAGTACTTC
cdr3_aa: CSARDPWAGGRETQYF

j_call: TRBJ2-1
v_call: TRBV12-3/TRBV12-4
cdr3_length: 16
d_call: TRBD2
clone_size: -
cdr3_nt: TGTGCCAGCAGTTCCTCTCCGAGGGAGGGCTACAATGAGCAGTTCTTC
cdr3_aa: CASSSSPREGYNEQFF

j_call: TRBJ2-3
v_call: TRBV2
cdr3_length: 12
d_call: -
clone_size: few
cdr3_nt: TGTGCCGGCGGGTTGGGGACAGATACGCAGTATTTT
cdr3_aa: CAGGLGTDTQYF